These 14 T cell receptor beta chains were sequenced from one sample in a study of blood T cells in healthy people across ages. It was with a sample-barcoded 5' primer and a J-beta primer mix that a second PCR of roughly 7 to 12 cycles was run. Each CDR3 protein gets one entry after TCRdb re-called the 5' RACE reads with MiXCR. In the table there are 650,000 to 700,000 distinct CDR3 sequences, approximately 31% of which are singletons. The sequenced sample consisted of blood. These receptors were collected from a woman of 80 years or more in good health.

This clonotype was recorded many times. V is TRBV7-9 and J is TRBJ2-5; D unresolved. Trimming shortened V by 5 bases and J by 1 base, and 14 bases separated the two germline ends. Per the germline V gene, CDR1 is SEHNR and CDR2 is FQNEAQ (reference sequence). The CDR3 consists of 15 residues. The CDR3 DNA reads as TGTGCCAGCAGCCCCTACCGCCAACGCCAAGAGACCCAGTACTTC. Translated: CASSPYRQRQETQYF.

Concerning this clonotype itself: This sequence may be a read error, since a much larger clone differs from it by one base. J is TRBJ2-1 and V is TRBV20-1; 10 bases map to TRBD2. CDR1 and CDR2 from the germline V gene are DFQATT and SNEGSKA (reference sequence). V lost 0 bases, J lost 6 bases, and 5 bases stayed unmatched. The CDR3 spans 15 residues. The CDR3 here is CSARELAGVGNEQFF. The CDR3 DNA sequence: TGCAGTGCTAGAGAGCTAGCGGGGGTGGGCAATGAGCAGTTCTTC.

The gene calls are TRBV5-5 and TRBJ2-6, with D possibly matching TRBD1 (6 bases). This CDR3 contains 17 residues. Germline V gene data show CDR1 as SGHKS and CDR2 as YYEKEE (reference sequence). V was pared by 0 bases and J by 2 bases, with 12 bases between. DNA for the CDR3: TGTGCCAGCAGCTTGGCCCTACAGGGAACTGGGGCCAACGTCCTGACTTTC. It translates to CASSLALQGTGANVLTF.

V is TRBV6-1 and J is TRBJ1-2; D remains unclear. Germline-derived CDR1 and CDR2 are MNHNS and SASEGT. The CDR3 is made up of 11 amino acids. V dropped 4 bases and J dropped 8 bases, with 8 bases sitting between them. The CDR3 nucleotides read TGTGCCAGCAGTGTACCGGAGGGCTACACCTTC. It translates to CASSVPEGYTF.

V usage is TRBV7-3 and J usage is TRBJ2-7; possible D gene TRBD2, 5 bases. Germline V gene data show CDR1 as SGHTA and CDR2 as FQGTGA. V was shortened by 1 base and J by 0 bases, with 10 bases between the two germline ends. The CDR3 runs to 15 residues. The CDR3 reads CASSLNPAASYEQYF. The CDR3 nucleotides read TGTGCCAGCAGCTTAAACCCAGCGGCCTCCTACGAGCAGTACTTC.

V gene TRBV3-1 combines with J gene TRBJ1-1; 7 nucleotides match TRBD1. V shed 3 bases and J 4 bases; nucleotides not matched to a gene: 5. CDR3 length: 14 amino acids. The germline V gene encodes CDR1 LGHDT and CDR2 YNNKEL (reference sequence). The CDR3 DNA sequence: TGTGCCAGCAGCCAGACAGGGTCGAGCACTGAAGCTTTCTTT. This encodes CASSQTGSSTEAFF.

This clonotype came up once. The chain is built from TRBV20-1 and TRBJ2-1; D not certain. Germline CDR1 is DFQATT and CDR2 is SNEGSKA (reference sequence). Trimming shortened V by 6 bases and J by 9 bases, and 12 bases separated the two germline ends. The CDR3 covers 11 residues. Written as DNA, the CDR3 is TGCAGTGCACTCGGAGTTTCTGAGCAGTTCTTC. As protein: CSALGVSEQFF.

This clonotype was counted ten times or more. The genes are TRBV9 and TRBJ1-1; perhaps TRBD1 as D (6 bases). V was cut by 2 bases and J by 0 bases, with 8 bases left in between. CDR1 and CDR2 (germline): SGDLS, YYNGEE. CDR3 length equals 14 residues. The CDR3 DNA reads TGTGCCAGCAGCGTGGGGACACTGAACACTGAAGCTTTCTTT. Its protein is CASSVGTLNTEAFF.

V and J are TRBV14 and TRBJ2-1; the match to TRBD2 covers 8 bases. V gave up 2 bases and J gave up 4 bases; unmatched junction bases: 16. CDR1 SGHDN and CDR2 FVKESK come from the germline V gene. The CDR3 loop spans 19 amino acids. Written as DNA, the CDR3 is TGTGCCAGCAGCCAATATACCTTTTTTCGCGGCGGGGGGTACAATGAGCAGTTCTTC. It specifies CASSQYTFFRGGGYNEQFF.

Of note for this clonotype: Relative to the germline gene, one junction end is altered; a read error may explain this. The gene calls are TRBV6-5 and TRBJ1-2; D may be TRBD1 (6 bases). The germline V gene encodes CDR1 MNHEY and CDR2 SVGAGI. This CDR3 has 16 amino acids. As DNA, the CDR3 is TGTGCCAGCAGTTACTCGACCGGGGGGGCTGCCTATGGCTACATCTTC. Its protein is CASSYSTGGAAYGYIF.

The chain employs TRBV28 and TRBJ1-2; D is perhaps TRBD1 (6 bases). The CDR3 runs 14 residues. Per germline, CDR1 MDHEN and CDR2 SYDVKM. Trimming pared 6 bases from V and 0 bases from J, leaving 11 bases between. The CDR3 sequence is CASRLQGANYGYTF. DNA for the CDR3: TGTGCCAGCAGGTTACAGGGCGCTAACTATGGCTACACCTTC.

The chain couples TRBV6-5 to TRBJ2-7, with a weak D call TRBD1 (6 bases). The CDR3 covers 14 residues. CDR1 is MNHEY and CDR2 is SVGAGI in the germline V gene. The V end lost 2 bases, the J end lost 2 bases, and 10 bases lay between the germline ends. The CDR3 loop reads CASSYTTGPYEQYF. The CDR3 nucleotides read TGTGCCAGCAGTTACACGACAGGCCCCTACGAGCAGTACTTC.

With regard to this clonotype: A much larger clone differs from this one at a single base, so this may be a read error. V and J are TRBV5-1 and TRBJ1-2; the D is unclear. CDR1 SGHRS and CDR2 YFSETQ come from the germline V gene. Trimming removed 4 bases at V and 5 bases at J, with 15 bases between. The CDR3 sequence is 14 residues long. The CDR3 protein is CASSPEGSEYGYTF. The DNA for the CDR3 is TGCGCCAGCAGCCCCGAAGGCTCCGAGTATGGCTACACCTTC.

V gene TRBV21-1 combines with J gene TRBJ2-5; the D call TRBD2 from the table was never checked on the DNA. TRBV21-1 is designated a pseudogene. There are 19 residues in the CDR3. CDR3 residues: CASSKRERQFSTPRETQYF. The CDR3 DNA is TGTGCCAGCAGCAAACGGGAGCGACAGTTCTCGACCCCCCGAGAGACCCAGTACTTC.